These 2 T cell receptor beta chains share one sample of origin, sequenced in a study of T cell responses to AZD1222 COVID-19 vaccine. Clones were sequenced by immunoSEQ multiplex PCR, and TCRdb holds only the in-frame ones, with some missing. This sample yields 86,000 or so clones, of which 75% to 95% are seen a single time; about 9.9% belongs to the top ten. This specimen consisted of peripheral blood, obtained 28 days after the second AZD1222 dose. These receptors were collected from an adult who received the AZD1222 COVID-19 vaccine.

The CDR3 nucleotides read TGTGCCAGCAGTTTTCACAGATATGGCTACACCTTC. Protein sequence: CASSFHRYGYTF. The chain recombines TRBV28 with TRBJ1-2; D gene ambiguous. Germline loops: CDR1 MDHEN, CDR2 SYDVKM. Trimming stripped 3 bases from V and 5 bases from J, with 7 bases between. The CDR3 loop spans 12 amino acids.

The chain carries TRBV28 and TRBJ1-1; no firm D call. CDR3 length: 12 amino acids. CDR1 and CDR2 from the germline V gene are MDHEN and SYDVKM. The V and J ends lost 7 bases and 6 bases respectively, with 12 bases between them. The CDR3 spells CASKQHGAEAFF. In DNA form, the CDR3 reads TGTGCCAGCAAACAACATGGCGCTGAAGCTTTCTTT.